This TCR beta chain is from a study of T-cell memory formation after mild COVID-19. Study as a whole: TCR clusters were mostly donor specific. Study results and limitations: CD4/CD8 balance held among clones contracting day 15 to 85, and later expanders leaned CD4+. The pre-infection memory compartment contained some responding clones, suggesting cross-reactive memory joined.

As concerns this clonotype: What it binds is unknown.

From germline, CDR1 is SQVTM and CDR2 ANQGSEA. V lost 1 base and J lost 6; bases outside the gene matches: 11. The CDR3 is made up of 15 amino acids. cDNA libraries for TCR alpha and TCR beta, carrying sample barcodes and UMIs, came from 5'RACE with constant-segment primers. One entry per CDR3 protein, called by TCRdb with MiXCR from the 5' RACE reads. This table has 350,000 to 500,000 distinct CDR3 sequences, around 22% appearing once. The clonotype originates from an adult woman who had mild COVID-19 (a few samples of this study predate the infection). Cell type and time point are not known. The sequencing sample was made of PBMCs or a T cell subset sorted from them (not recorded which). V gene TRBV29-1 combines with J gene TRBJ2-7; 8 bases agree with TRBD1. CDR3 loop: CSVEGGQGAEGEQYF. The CDR3 nucleotides are TGCAGCGTTGAAGGCGGCCAGGGGGCCGAGGGCGAGCAGTACTTC.